Included here is one TCR beta chain sequence, with context. Data came from immunoSEQ multiplex PCR; TCRdb stores just in-frame clones and leaves some out. This sample has around 78,000 clones, with about 92% found just once. No change in lesions over the prior 6 months defined stable disease. The data are from a study of resident and recirculating memory T cells in vitiligo. Across the whole study: The samples were homogenized without cell sorting before genomic DNA extraction.

CDR3 length equals 15 residues. The V gene's germline CDR1 is SGHNT and CDR2 YENEEA. Between the trimmed V and J ends, which lost 3 bases and 0 bases, there was a span of 8 bases. Sample: blood. The V gene is TRBV11-3, the J gene TRBJ1-4; a weak D match, TRBD1 (6 bases). The receptor was isolated from a male donor with vitiligo. CDR3 amino acids: CASSFGQTTNEKLFF. For the CDR3, the DNA is TGTGCCAGCAGCTTCGGACAGACAACTAATGAAAAACTGTTTTTT.